The entry below describes one T cell receptor (beta chain). The data derive from a study of cytomegalovirus exposure and HLA in healthy donors. The CDR3 is made up of 13 amino acids. The V gene end was trimmed by 1 base and the J gene end by 7 bases; junction bases not matched to a gene: 3. Germline V lookup: CDR1 SGHNT, CDR2 YENEEA. 60 Vbeta and 13 Jbeta primers were used in PCR. Repertoires were generated with immunoSEQ multiplex PCR, while TCRdb's copy carries only in-frame clones and drops some. This table holds over 120,000 clones. This clonotype was sampled from a male donor in good health and CMV-seronegative. The chain joins TRBV11-3 to TRBJ1-1, with 7 positions matching TRBD1. The sequencing sample was made of PBMCs. The CDR3 sequence is CASSLGGDSEAFF. The CDR3, as DNA: TGTGCCAGCAGCTTAGGGGGGGACAGTGAAGCTTTCTTT.